What follows describes a single TCR beta chain. Its antigen is unidentified. This entry belongs to a study of T cell responses to AZD1222 COVID-19 vaccine. Study summary: Second-dose groups at about 4 or about 12 weeks were pooled.

CDR3 size: 12 residues. Germline V gene sequence: CDR1 MNHNY, CDR2 SVGAGI (reference sequence). V shed 7 bases, J shed 15 bases, and the junction held 12 bases outside the gene matches. Study findings and constraints: White British donors predominated, females outnumbered males, and clonal diversity was possibly underestimated.

Sequenced by immunoSEQ multiplex PCR; TCRdb stores in-frame clones only, minus some. The data contain 120,000 to 150,000 clones, roughly 90% of them singletons. This sample comprised peripheral blood, obtained on day 0 of AZD1222 vaccination. The chain carries TRBV6-6 and TRBJ2-1, with 7 bases lining up with TRBD2. This receptor was taken from an adult in good health. The CDR3 region has the DNA TGTGCCAGCAACCCTATTGCGGGGAGGGGGTTCTTC. Translation: CASNPIAGRGFF.